The next 27 T cell receptor beta chains were all read from a single sample in a study of cytotoxic CD8 clonotypes in ibrutinib-treated CLL. Generated by immunoSEQ multiplex PCR, the TCRdb table keeps only in-frame clones and is missing some. The top ten clones hold approximately 15% of a sample with 200,000 to 250,000 clones, 70% of them seen once. Specimen: PBMCs, collected after 24 months of ibrutinib treatment. Receptors originate from a human donor with chronic lymphocytic leukemia.

V usage is TRBV4-1 and J usage is TRBJ2-3; D perhaps matches TRBD2 (6 bases). The germline gives CDR1 MGHRA, CDR2 YSYEKL. The CDR3 length is 17 residues. Trimming cost V 4 bases and J 5 bases, with 22 bases left between them. CDR3 residues: CASSPEFLAGTLDTQYF. In nucleotides, the CDR3 is TGCGCCAGCAGCCCCGAATTTCTCGCGGGGACGTTAGATACGCAGTATTTT.

This clone was picked up a small number of times. The chain carries TRBV27 and TRBJ2-7; D unresolved. The V end lost 2 bases, the J end lost 1 base, and 9 bases lay between the germline ends. The CDR3 has 14 amino acids. Per the germline V gene, CDR1 is MNHEY and CDR2 is SMNVEV (reference sequence). The CDR3 region is CASSLSSRSYEQYF. The CDR3 region has the DNA TGTGCCAGCAGTTTAAGCTCCAGGTCCTACGAGCAGTACTTC.

This clone was detected only a few times. This chain connects TRBV5-1 to TRBJ1-1; D unresolved. Germline assignment: CDR1 SGHRS and CDR2 YFSETQ. V dropped 5 bases and J dropped 4 bases, with 12 bases sitting between them. The CDR3 is made up of 13 amino acids. CDR3: CASRIASGTEAFF. Here the CDR3 DNA reads TGCGCCAGCAGGATTGCGAGTGGCACTGAAGCTTTCTTT.

The chain couples TRBV4-2 to TRBJ2-7, with a tentative D call TRBD2 (6 bases). The V end was cut by 4 bases, the J end by 2 bases, with 21 bases between. Looked up from germline, CDR1 is LGHNA and CDR2 is YNFKEQ. The CDR3 totals 17 residues. Here the CDR3 reads CASSPSSALALTYEQYF. As DNA, the CDR3 is TGTGCCAGCAGCCCGTCTTCGGCGCTAGCGTTAACCTACGAGCAGTACTTC.

V and J are TRBV9 and TRBJ2-1; D is possibly TRBD2 (5 bases). The germline CDR1 and CDR2 sequences are SGDLS and YYNGEE. V gave up 0 bases and J gave up 8 bases, with 12 bases separating them. This CDR3 has 14 amino acids. The CDR3 coding sequence is TGTGCCAGCAGCGTAGTAGGAGCGGCCGATGAGCAGTTCTTC. It codes for CASSVVGAADEQFF.

The V gene is TRBV29-1, the J gene TRBJ2-7; the D gene is possibly TRBD2 (5 bases). Per germline, CDR1 SQVTM and CDR2 ANQGSEA. The V end was cut by 4 bases, the J end by 4 bases, with 11 bases between. CDR3 length: 12 amino acids. CDR3 nucleotide sequence: TGCAGCGTTGGAGGACTCCCTTACGAGCAGTACTTC. It encodes CSVGGLPYEQYF.

V gene TRBV28 combines with J gene TRBJ2-4; 7 bases align to TRBD2. The CDR3 covers 15 residues. Germline trimming cut 5 bases from V and 3 bases from J; bases unmatched to any gene: 7. Germline assignment: CDR1 MDHEN and CDR2 SYDVKM. CDR3 sequence reads: CASSDYPGGKNIQYF. For the CDR3, the DNA is TGTGCCAGCAGTGATTACCCGGGAGGCAAAAACATTCAGTACTTC.

J is TRBJ2-7 and V is TRBV7-2, with D tentatively TRBD2 (6 bases). Germline assignment: CDR1 SGHTA and CDR2 FQGNSA. There are 13 residues in the CDR3. V was shortened by 1 base and J by 6 bases, with 10 bases between the two germline ends. CDR3 residues: CASSLGSGLEQYF. CDR3 bases: TGTGCCAGCAGCTTAGGGTCGGGACTCGAGCAGTACTTC. Looking up the rest from reference TRBV7-2 and TRBJ2-7 gives the full variable domain: GAGVSQSPSNKVTEKGKDVELRCDPISGHTALYWYRQSLGQGLEFLIYFQGNSAPDKSGLPSDRFSAERTGGSVSTLTIQRTQQEDSAVYLCASSLGSGLEQYFGPGTRLTVT.

The chain has TRBV11-2 and TRBJ1-2; 10 bases line up with TRBD1. The CDR3 runs 16 residues. V lost 7 bases and J lost 2; bases outside the gene matches: 10. Germline loops: CDR1 SGHAT, CDR2 FQNNGV. The CDR3 here is CASTPGGTGANYGYTF. CDR3 sequence (DNA): TGTGCCAGCACCCCGGGGGGGACAGGGGCCAACTATGGCTACACCTTC.

This chain joins TRBV18 and TRBJ2-5, with D unresolved. The CDR3 extends over 14 amino acids. CDR1 and CDR2 from the germline V gene are KGHSH and LQKENI. The V gene lost 3 bases and the J gene lost 4 bases, with 12 bases spanning the gap. The CDR3 region has the DNA TGTGCCAGCTCACCCCCTCTTATTACAGAGACCCAGTACTTC. This encodes CASSPPLITETQYF.

The J gene is TRBJ2-7, the V gene TRBV28, with D hard to call. The CDR3 runs to 13 residues. Trimming took off 3 bases at V and 1 base at J, with 7 bases between the two ends. Per the germline V gene, CDR1 is MDHEN and CDR2 is SYDVKM. DNA of the CDR3: TGTGCCAGCAGTTTTAGCAGATCCTACGAGCAGTACTTC. It translates to CASSFSRSYEQYF.

This chain joins TRBV28 and TRBJ2-7, with TRBD2 matching 9 bases. Germline CDR1 and CDR2: MDHEN and SYDVKM. CDR3 length equals 14 residues. V lost 2 bases and J lost 2; bases outside the gene matches: 1. The CDR3 sequence: CASSLGTSTYEQYF. DNA of the CDR3: TGTGCCAGCAGTTTAGGGACTAGCACCTACGAGCAGTACTTC.

The genes are TRBV13 and TRBJ1-4, with a weak D call TRBD1 (6 bases). The CDR3 has 16 amino acids. Trimming took off 2 bases at V and 8 bases at J, with 18 bases between the two ends. Germline V lookup: CDR1 PRHDT, CDR2 FYEKMQ (reference sequence). DNA of the CDR3: TGTGCCAGCAGCTTACGGGGGGCCCCCCGAAGGGAAAAACTGTTTTTT. Protein: CASSLRGAPRREKLFF.

CDR3 protein: CASSFRTGELFF. The CDR3 region has the DNA TGTGCCAGCAGCTTCCGTACCGGGGAGCTGTTTTTT. J is TRBJ2-2 and V is TRBV7-3; D uncertain. Trimming shortened V by 3 bases and J by 5 bases, and 4 bases separated the two germline ends. Germline V gene data show CDR1 as SGHTA and CDR2 as FQGTGA. The CDR3 extends over 12 amino acids.

Here the CDR3 DNA reads TGTGCCAGCAGTCTTGGTACAGAGCAGTTCTTC. It encodes CASSLGTEQFF. The chain carries TRBV6-5 and TRBJ2-1; D ambiguous. V lost 5 bases, J lost 10 bases, and 9 bases lay in between. CDR3 length: 11 amino acids. In germline, CDR1 is MNHEY, CDR2 SVGAGI.

The chain links TRBV10-3 to TRBJ2-3, with 10 positions matching TRBD2. Trimming cost V 6 bases and J 3 bases; bases outside gene matches: 6. This CDR3 spans 15 amino acids. CDR1 and CDR2 from the germline V gene are ENHRY and SYGVKD. The CDR3 nucleotides read TGTGCCATCAGGGCTAGCGGGAGAGAGACAGATACGCAGTATTTT. It encodes CAIRASGRETDTQYF.

The CDR3 loop reads CASSTQSDTQYF. CDR3 nucleotides: TGCGCCAGCAGCACTCAGTCGGATACGCAGTATTTT. The chain combines TRBV5-1 with TRBJ2-3; D is undetermined. Trimming took 4 bases from V and 6 from J, leaving 9 bases between them. In germline, CDR1 is SGHRS, CDR2 YFSETQ. There are 12 residues in the CDR3.

The chain links TRBV19 to TRBJ2-7; D not certain. Germline V gene data show CDR1 as LNHDA and CDR2 as SQIVND (reference sequence). The CDR3 has 16 residues. V was pared by 0 bases and J by 5 bases, with 17 bases between. Here the CDR3 DNA reads TGTGCCAGTAGTATAGACGGGTCCTCACTCGCGAACGAGCAGTACTTC. Translation gives CASSIDGSSLANEQYF.

The chain recombines TRBV7-2 with TRBJ1-5; D possibly corresponds to TRBD1 (5 bases). Germline V gives CDR1 SGHTA, CDR2 FQGNSA. V was pared by 1 base and J by 0 bases, with 13 bases between. The CDR3 has 17 residues. In nucleotides, the CDR3 is TGTGCCAGCAGCTTAGGAGTGGGGGTCCATAGCAATCAGCCCCAGCATTTT. Translating gives CASSLGVGVHSNQPQHF.

In its sample, this clone was seen once. The V call is TRBV4-2, the J call TRBJ1-5; D call uncertain. CDR1 and CDR2 (germline): LGHNA, YNFKEQ. This CDR3 contains 14 residues. V lost 0 bases to trimming and J lost 8 bases, with 11 bases between them. In DNA form, the CDR3 reads TGTGCCAGCAGCCAAGAGATCACCCGGGAGCCCCAGCATTTT. It is translated as CASSQEITREPQHF.

V and J are TRBV6-5 and TRBJ2-5; D is possibly TRBD1 (5 bases). The germline gives CDR1 MNHEY, CDR2 SVGAGI. The ends were cut back, 4 bases at V and 7 bases at J, with 7 bases in the middle. This CDR3 has 11 residues. CDR3 bases: TGTGCCAGCAGTTGGGGCCGGACCCAGTACTTC. Translating it yields CASSWGRTQYF.

The J gene is TRBJ2-3, the V gene TRBV7-3, with D possibly matching TRBD2 (6 bases). From germline, CDR1 is SGHTA and CDR2 FQGTGA. The CDR3 is 14 residues long. Trimming pared 5 bases from V and 2 bases from J, leaving 11 bases between. CDR3 region: CASSLSGYTDTQYF. CDR3 in DNA: TGTGCCAGCAGCCTTAGCGGATACACAGATACGCAGTATTTT.

V gene TRBV15 combines with J gene TRBJ1-2; D ambiguous. The CDR3 length is 13 residues. Trimming left V 0 bases short and J 4 bases short, with 6 bases between. Germline V CDR1 and CDR2: LNHNV, YYDKDF (reference sequence). The CDR3 DNA sequence: TGTGCCACCAGCAGAGATAAGGTCTATGGCTACACCTTC. Its protein is CATSRDKVYGYTF.

The gene calls are TRBV13 and TRBJ2-7; TRBD1 agrees at 7 bases. Germline trimming cut 5 bases from V and 5 bases from J; bases unmatched to any gene: 6. This CDR3 has 13 amino acids. CDR1 and CDR2 (germline): PRHDT, FYEKMQ (reference sequence). The CDR3 protein is CASSRDRANEQYF. The CDR3 DNA reads as TGTGCCAGCAGCCGTGACAGGGCCAACGAGCAGTACTTC.

The V and J genes are TRBV13 and TRBJ2-1; D possibly corresponds to TRBD2 (6 bases). This CDR3 is built from 17 residues. The germline V gene has CDR1 PRHDT and CDR2 FYEKMQ (reference sequence). V lost 2 bases and J 8 bases, leaving 22 bases between the germline ends. Written as DNA, the CDR3 is TGTGCCAGCAGCTTATCCTCGGGGGAGATGGCAGTAGATGAGCAGTTCTTC. This sequence encodes CASSLSSGEMAVDEQFF.

CDR3 in DNA: TGCGCCAGCAGCCCGCTGGGGAACAGGGAGGATGAGCAGTTCTTC. As protein: CASSPLGNREDEQFF. The chain couples TRBV4-1 to TRBJ2-1; D is possibly TRBD1 or TRBD2 (6 bases each). Per the germline V gene, CDR1 is MGHRA and CDR2 is YSYEKL. V lost 4 bases and J 8 bases, leaving 18 bases between the germline ends. The CDR3 runs 15 residues.

There are a few counts of this clone. The chain recombines TRBV19 with TRBJ2-5, with TRBD2 matching 8 bases. Germline V lookup: CDR1 LNHDA, CDR2 SQIVND (reference sequence). The CDR3 spans 17 residues. The V and J ends lost 4 bases and 1 base, in that order; junction bases with no gene match: 11. CDR3 bases: TGTGCCAGTAGTACCCCGGGACTAGGTTCCCTCCAAGAGACCCAGTACTTC. It translates to CASSTPGLGSLQETQYF.